The clone carrying this TCR beta chain was observed a handful of times. Antigen specificity is unknown. Naive, central memory, regulatory and stem cell-like memory cells within the CD4+ compartment were sorted using CD45RO/CCR7/CD25/CD127/CD95/CD27. The germline V gene has CDR1 SGHTA and CDR2 FQGNSA. V lost 5 bases and J 8 bases, leaving 21 bases between the germline ends. CDR3 length equals 15 residues. The sample is drawn from a study of beta chain features in type 1 diabetes. Study context: Comparable age, gender and cell yields were observed in patients relative to healthy donors.

The study reverse transcribed the entire isolated RNA, so it sequenced expressed TCRB transcripts. Profiling relied on immunoSEQ multiplex PCR, and the TCRdb table lists in-frame clones only, not all of them. The sample yields some 290,000 clones, 24% seen once. General observations from the study: Shortening of TCRB CDR3s, moderate but significant, appeared in all four CD4+ subsets of Type 1 diabetes patients.

Sequenced material: naive CD4+ T cells from blood. This chain connects TRBV7-2 to TRBJ1-2; possibly TRBD1 for D (6 bases). The sequence came from a woman between 25 and 40 years old with type 1 diabetes. CDR3 bases: TGTGCCAGCAGCCAAGCCGGACAGAGGGCGAGGGGCTACACCTTC. Protein product: CASSQAGQRARGYTF.